This T cell receptor beta chain was profiled in a study of T-cell memory formation after mild COVID-19. Study-wide points: Whether day 37 second-wave clones are SARS-CoV-2-specific was not confirmed.

TCRdb reprocessed the 5' RACE reads with MiXCR, giving one entry per CDR3 protein. The table has around 320,000 distinct CDR3 sequences, 14% seen once; the top ten hold around 23%. A few counts support this clonotype. The antigen remains undetermined. V was clipped by 3 bases and J by 2 bases, with 11 bases between them. The CDR3 runs to 14 residues. The V gene's germline CDR1 is LNHDA and CDR2 SQIVND (reference sequence). The sequence was collected from a man aged 18 to 29 who had mild COVID-19 (a few samples of this study predate the infection). Cell type and time point are not known. The sequenced sample was PBMCs or a T cell subset sorted from them (not recorded which). The genes are TRBV19 and TRBJ2-7, with D hard to call. The CDR3 DNA sequence: TGTGCCAGTAGTATGGGGAAGCTCACCTACGAGCAGTACTTC. It codes for CASSMGKLTYEQYF.